The 2 T cell receptor beta chains below were found in one sample sequenced in a study of blood T cell repertoires in COVID-19 (dated by TCRdb to 2018 to 2021). Library construction relied on the immunoSEQ multiplex PCR assay. TCRdb re-hosts the immuneACCESS table, in-frame sequences only. Its copies lack some clones; in the studies checked, an unresolved V gene accounts for under half of them, and the cause for the rest is not known. The sample includes approximately 300,000 clones, with about 86% observed a single time. The top ten clones comprise roughly 1.2% of the sample. The source material was peripheral blood. These receptors were collected from a woman aged 50 to 60 with acute or convalescent COVID-19.

This chain joins TRBV6-2 or TRBV6-3 and TRBJ1-1, with TRBD1 as a possible D gene (6 bases). The CDR3 is 16 amino acids. Germline V gene lookup returns CDR1 MNHEY and CDR2 SVGEGT. V lost 6 bases to trimming and J lost 2 bases, with 19 bases between them. The chain's CDR3 is CASSQLRDRFNTEAFF. The CDR3 bases are TGTGCCAGCAGCCAACTTCGTGACAGGTTTAACACTGAAGCTTTCTTT.

V is TRBV14 and J is TRBJ1-2; 7 bases match TRBD1. CDR3 length: 15 amino acids. V lost 1 base and J lost 4; bases outside the gene matches: 6. Germline V gene data show CDR1 as SGHDN and CDR2 as FVKESK. The CDR3 loop reads CASSQGLGTAYGYTF. The CDR3 coding sequence is TGTGCCAGCAGCCAAGGGTTAGGGACAGCCTATGGCTACACCTTC.